The present T cell receptor beta chain was sequenced within a study of identical twins. Findings and caveats of the study: Cross-sectional statistical analysis was relied on for the conclusions, without the same donors being followed. Twin-shared out-of-frame alpha sequences were enriched for low generation probability.

Germline V CDR1 and CDR2: MDHEN, SYDVKM. CDR3 length: 13 amino acids. V was clipped by 3 bases and J by 5 bases, with 8 bases between them. This clonotype came up many times. What it binds is unknown. A template switching step contributed a universal primer site, while unique molecular identifiers were present in the cDNA. TCRdb re-called the 5' RACE reads through MiXCR, storing one row per CDR3 protein. The table has 500,000 to 700,000 distinct CDR3 sequences, roughly 7.1% seen once. These data also formed part of another study, on yellow fever vaccine responses in identical twins.

The rearrangement joins TRBV28 to TRBJ2-1, with a possible D match to TRBD1 (5 bases). Input material: PBMCs. The receptor comes from a young woman in good health. CDR3 amino acids: CASSLEGDNEQFF. The CDR3 nucleotides are TGTGCCAGCAGTTTGGAAGGGGACAATGAGCAGTTCTTC.